These 25 T cell receptor beta chains share one sample of origin, sequenced in a study of long-term antiretroviral therapy in people with HIV. The assay used was immunoSEQ (version v3.0), run at survey level. The repertoire was sequenced with immunoSEQ multiplex PCR; TCRdb's copy has only in-frame clones and lacks some. In the table there are some 35,000 clones, approximately 94% of which are singletons. The starting material was unsorted PBMCs, obtained 4.1 years after starting antiretroviral therapy. The source is a woman between 50 and 59 years old with HIV.

The chain recombines TRBV18 with TRBJ1-2; D might be TRBD1 (6 bases). The germline V gene has CDR1 KGHSH and CDR2 LQKENI. The V end was cut by 0 bases, the J end by 3 bases, with 17 bases between. CDR3 size: 17 residues. The CDR3 DNA reads TGTGCCAGCTCACCACCGTCGCGTCCGGGGGGGCACTATGGCTACACCTTC. Translation gives CASSPPSRPGGHYGYTF.

The chain has TRBV6-1 and TRBJ1-5, with TRBD1 matching 8 bases. CDR3 size: 14 residues. The V gene end was trimmed by 6 bases and the J gene end by 3 bases; junction bases not matched to a gene: 4. CDR1 and CDR2 from the germline V gene are MNHNS and SASEGT. The CDR3 DNA reads TGTGCCAGCAGGCCGGACAGGGACAATCAGCCCCAGCATTTT. It encodes CASRPDRDNQPQHF.

The chain carries TRBV11-2 and TRBJ1-2; 10 nucleotides line up with TRBD1. V shed 4 bases and J 9 bases; nucleotides not matched to a gene: 11. Germline assignment: CDR1 SGHAT and CDR2 FQNNGV. The CDR3 runs to 15 residues. Written as DNA, the CDR3 is TGTGCCAGCAGCTCGAGCCGGGGACAGGGGCTCAGCTACACCTTC. The encoded protein is CASSSSRGQGLSYTF.

The chain employs TRBV5-6 and TRBJ1-4; no clear D. V lost 1 base, J lost 3 bases, and 10 bases lay in between. This CDR3 comprises 15 residues. Per germline, CDR1 SGHDT and CDR2 YYEEEE. CDR3 residues: CASSLTRASNEKLFF. The CDR3 region has the DNA TGTGCCAGCAGCTTGACGCGGGCCTCTAATGAAAAACTGTTTTTT.

This clone has only a few counts. The chain recombines TRBV7-9 with TRBJ2-1; D ambiguous. The ends were cut back, 5 bases at V and 5 bases at J, with 16 bases in the middle. This CDR3 is built from 15 residues. Germline V gene data show CDR1 as SEHNR and CDR2 as FQNEAQ (reference sequence). CDR3 nucleotides: TGTGCCAGCAGCCCGCAACGCTACACGGACAATGAGCAGTTCTTC. As protein: CASSPQRYTDNEQFF.

The chain recombines TRBV30 with TRBJ1-3; D is possibly TRBD1 (6 bases). CDR1 GTSNPN and CDR2 SVGIG come from the germline V gene (reference sequence). Between the trimmed V and J ends, which lost 2 bases and 7 bases, there was a span of 15 bases. The length of the CDR3 is 14 residues. This chain's CDR3 is CAWSPNRDGNTIYF. As DNA, the CDR3 is TGTGCCTGGAGTCCCAACAGGGATGGGAACACCATATATTTT. Based on the CDR3 plus reference TRBV30 and TRBJ1-3, the full variable domain is SQTIHQWPATLVQPVGSPLSLECTVEGTSNPNLYWYRQAAGRGLQLLFYSVGIGQISSEVPQNLSASRPQDRQFILSSKKLLLSDSGFYLCAWSPNRDGNTIYFGEGSWLTVV.

The chain links TRBV5-1 to TRBJ2-3; D is possibly TRBD1 (5 bases). There are 13 residues in the CDR3. V was shortened by 0 bases and J by 4 bases, with 6 bases between the two germline ends. Germline-derived CDR1 and CDR2 are SGHRS and YFSETQ. CDR3 sequence reads: CASSLEGADTQYF. CDR3 in DNA: TGCGCCAGCAGCTTGGAAGGGGCAGATACGCAGTATTTT. Looking up the rest from reference TRBV5-1 and TRBJ2-3 gives the full variable domain: KAGVTQTPRYLIKTRGQQVTLSCSPISGHRSVSWYQQTPGQGLQFLFEYFSETQRNKGNFPGRFSGRQFSNSRSEMNVSTLELGDSALYLCASSLEGADTQYFGPGTRLTVL.

This clone occurred once. This chain links TRBV4-3 with TRBJ2-7; D possibly uses TRBD1 or TRBD2 (5 bases each). V was shortened by 0 bases and J by 6 bases, with 15 bases between the two germline ends. The CDR3 runs to 15 residues. CDR1 and CDR2 (germline): LGHNA, YSLEER. CDR3 DNA sequence: TGCGCCAGCAGCCAAGATTGGGTGGGACCAGCCGAGCAGTACTTC. It encodes CASSQDWVGPAEQYF.

The chain is built from TRBV15 and TRBJ2-1, with D tentatively TRBD1 (7 bases). The CDR3 covers 16 residues. V was shortened by 1 base and J by 5 bases, with 15 bases between the two germline ends. Germline values: CDR1 LNHNV, CDR2 YYDKDF (reference sequence). The CDR3 DNA reads as TGTGCCACCAGCAGAGGGACTTCAGGGGGGCACAATGAGCAGTTCTTC. Translation gives CATSRGTSGGHNEQFF.

The chain is built from TRBV10-3 and TRBJ1-2; 8 bases map to TRBD1. The germline V gene has CDR1 ENHRY and CDR2 SYGVKD. V lost 5 bases and J lost 4; bases outside the gene matches: 6. The CDR3 totals 14 residues. Written as DNA, the CDR3 is TGTGCCATCAGTCCGGACAGGGTGGTCTATGGCTACACCTTC. This translates into CAISPDRVVYGYTF.

This rearrangement joins TRBV30 to TRBJ1-5; D is perhaps TRBD1 (6 bases). Germline CDR1 is GTSNPN and CDR2 is SVGIG (reference sequence). The CDR3 covers 16 residues. Trimming removed 3 bases from V and 3 bases from J, with 18 bases in between. CDR3 residues: CAWSAERGSSNQPQHF. The CDR3, as DNA: TGTGCCTGGAGCGCGGAGAGGGGGTCCTCCAATCAGCCCCAGCATTTT.

The V gene is TRBV4-3, the J gene TRBJ2-5; TRBD1 might be the D (7 bases). The CDR3 extends over 16 amino acids. Between the trimmed V and J ends, which lost 1 base and 4 bases, there was a span of 16 bases. CDR1 LGHNA and CDR2 YSLEER come from the germline V gene. The CDR3 DNA is TGCGCCAGCAGCCAAGTCAGGGGGGCCGGGTTAGAGACCCAGTACTTC. This codes for CASSQVRGAGLETQYF.

This clone appeared a single time. The V and J genes are TRBV18 and TRBJ2-7; tentatively, D is TRBD1 or TRBD2 (5 bases each). The CDR3 is 16 residues long. Deletions cut 3 bases from V and 6 bases from J, with 21 bases between. CDR1 is KGHSH, CDR2 LQKENI, per germline. DNA for the CDR3: TGTGCCAGCTCACCGTCTCCCGGGACCCGGAGGACCGAGCAGTACTTC. Translating it yields CASSPSPGTRRTEQYF.

This rearrangement joins TRBV6-9 to TRBJ1-5; tentative D call: TRBD1 (5 bases). Germline V gene data show CDR1 as MNHGY and CDR2 as SVAAGI. Trimming took off 6 bases at V and 1 base at J, with 13 bases between the two ends. This CDR3 comprises 15 residues. The CDR3 spells CASSSGRSSNQPQHF. As DNA, the CDR3 is TGTGCCAGCAGCTCGGGACGGAGCAGCAATCAGCCCCAGCATTTT.

In nucleotides, the CDR3 is TGTGCCAGCAGTGCGGCCCTAGCGGGGGCTTTCTACGAGCAGTACTTC. It is translated as CASSAALAGAFYEQYF. The rearrangement links TRBV2 to TRBJ2-7, with TRBD2 identical over 10 bases. V was pared by 4 bases and J by 3 bases, with 9 bases of the junction left unmatched. In germline, CDR1 is SNHLY, CDR2 FYNNEI. CDR3 length equals 16 residues. Using reference TRBV2 and TRBJ2-7 for the parts outside the CDR3, the full variable domain is EPEVTQTPSHQVTQMGQEVILRCVPISNHLYFYWYRQILGQKVEFLVSFYNNEISEKSEIFDDQFSVERPDGSNFTLKIRSTKLEDSAMYFCASSAALAGAFYEQYFGPGTRLTVT.

The chain couples TRBV18 to TRBJ1-2; D is uncertain. Germline V gene lookup returns CDR1 KGHSH and CDR2 LQKENI. Trimming left V 2 bases short and J 2 bases short, with 6 bases between. This CDR3 comprises 13 residues. The CDR3 region is CASSPAGNYGYTF. Written as DNA, the CDR3 is TGTGCCAGCTCACCAGCAGGCAACTATGGCTACACCTTC. Looking up the rest from reference TRBV18 and TRBJ1-2 gives the full variable domain: NAGVMQNPRHLVRRRGQEARLRCSPMKGHSHVYWYRQLPEEGLKFMVYLQKENIIDESGMPKERFSAEFPKEGPSILRIQQVVRGDSAAYFCASSPAGNYGYTFGSGTRLTVV.

The chain has TRBV10-1 and TRBJ2-3, with TRBD2 identical over 7 bases. The CDR3 has 15 residues. The V gene's germline CDR1 is WNHNN and CDR2 SYGVQD (reference sequence). V dropped 7 bases and J dropped 1; count of bases not matched to a gene: 8. The CDR3 is CASNPGTSGTDTQYF. The CDR3 DNA sequence: TGCGCCAGCAATCCAGGCACTAGCGGCACAGATACGCAGTATTTT.

This rearrangement joins TRBV19 to TRBJ2-7; D unclear. Germline V lookup: CDR1 LNHDA, CDR2 SQIVND (reference sequence). V was clipped by 11 bases and J by 4 bases, with 12 bases between them. The CDR3 is made up of 11 amino acids. CDR3 bases: TGTGCCCGTAAGCGCCAGTACGAGCAGTACTTC. Amino acid sequence: CARKRQYEQYF.

V and J are TRBV11-3 and TRBJ1-1, with 7 bases that match TRBD1. The V and J ends lost 6 bases and 7 bases, in that order; junction bases with no gene match: 5. There are 12 residues in the CDR3. Germline V lookup: CDR1 SGHNT, CDR2 YENEEA. The CDR3 loop is CASSTGVIEAFF. CDR3 bases: TGTGCCAGCAGTACAGGGGTCATTGAAGCTTTCTTT. The variable domain in full, completed from reference TRBV11-3 and TRBJ1-1, reads EAGVVQSPRYKIIEKKQPVAFWCNPISGHNTLYWYLQNLGQGPELLIRYENEEAVDDSQLPKDRFSAERLKGVDSTLKIQPAELGDSAVYLCASSTGVIEAFFGQGTRLTVV.

This chain uses TRBV7-2 with TRBJ2-7, with D unresolved. Per the germline V gene, CDR1 is SGHTA and CDR2 is FQGNSA. V was clipped by 5 bases and J by 3 bases, with 11 bases between them. CDR3 length: 13 amino acids. The CDR3 sequence: CASSPPLGYEQYF. The CDR3 DNA sequence: TGTGCCAGCAGCCCCCCTCTAGGCTACGAGCAGTACTTC. The whole variable domain, filled in from reference TRBV7-2 and TRBJ2-7, reads GAGVSQSPSNKVTEKGKDVELRCDPISGHTALYWYRQSLGQGLEFLIYFQGNSAPDKSGLPSDRFSAERTGGSVSTLTIQRTQQEDSAVYLCASSPPLGYEQYFGPGTRLTVT.

The chain uses TRBV7-3 and TRBJ2-1, with a possible D match to TRBD2 (5 bases). V was clipped by 5 bases and J by 0 bases, with 8 bases between them. The CDR3 extends over 14 amino acids. Germline assignment: CDR1 SGHTA and CDR2 FQGTGA. The CDR3 DNA reads TGTGCCAGCAGCCCCGGGGTCTCCTACAATGAGCAGTTCTTC. Amino acid sequence: CASSPGVSYNEQFF.

The V gene is TRBV28, the J gene TRBJ2-3, with D possibly matching TRBD2 (5 bases). CDR1 and CDR2 from the germline V gene are MDHEN and SYDVKM. The V and J ends lost 7 bases and 1 base respectively, with 15 bases between them. This CDR3 is 15 amino acids long. CDR3 protein: CASTNPSLRTDTQYF. The CDR3 DNA sequence: TGTGCCAGCACTAATCCTAGCCTCCGCACAGATACGCAGTATTTT.

This rearrangement joins TRBV29-1 to TRBJ1-1, with a possible D match to TRBD1 (6 bases). This CDR3 has 14 amino acids. The V and J ends lost 7 bases and 2 bases respectively, with 17 bases between them. Germline V gene data show CDR1 as SQVTM and CDR2 as ANQGSEA. The CDR3, as DNA: TGCAGCGGCCGAACCGCAGGGGCTAACACTGAAGCTTTCTTT. Translation gives CSGRTAGANTEAFF. Complete variable domain (other parts from reference TRBV29-1 and TRBJ1-1): SAVISQKPSRDICQRGTSLTIQCQVDSQVTMMFWYRQQPGQSLTLIATANQGSEATYESGFVIDKFPISRPNLTFSTLTVSNMSPEDSSIYLCSGRTAGANTEAFFGQGTRLTVV.

This chain links TRBV15 with TRBJ1-1; D not certain. Germline lookup yields CDR1 LNHNV and CDR2 YYDKDF (reference sequence). With 2 bases removed from V and 5 bases from J, the gap between germline ends came to 9 bases. This CDR3 is built from 13 residues. The CDR3 reads CATSRNDGTEAFF. The CDR3 DNA reads TGTGCCACCAGCAGAAATGACGGGACTGAAGCTTTCTTT.

This sequence joins TRBV30 and TRBJ1-5; TRBD1 agrees at 7 bases. V gave up 3 bases and J gave up 0 bases; unmatched junction bases: 2. Germline CDR1 reads GTSNPN; CDR2 reads SVGIG (reference sequence). The CDR3 is made up of 14 amino acids. The CDR3 DNA follows: TGTGCCTGGAGGACAGGGAATAGCAATCAGCCCCAGCATTTT. Amino acids: CAWRTGNSNQPQHF. Together with reference TRBV30 and TRBJ1-5, the CDR3 gives the full variable domain: SQTIHQWPATLVQPVGSPLSLECTVEGTSNPNLYWYRQAAGRGLQLLFYSVGIGQISSEVPQNLSASRPQDRQFILSSKKLLLSDSGFYLCAWRTGNSNQPQHFGDGTRLSIL.